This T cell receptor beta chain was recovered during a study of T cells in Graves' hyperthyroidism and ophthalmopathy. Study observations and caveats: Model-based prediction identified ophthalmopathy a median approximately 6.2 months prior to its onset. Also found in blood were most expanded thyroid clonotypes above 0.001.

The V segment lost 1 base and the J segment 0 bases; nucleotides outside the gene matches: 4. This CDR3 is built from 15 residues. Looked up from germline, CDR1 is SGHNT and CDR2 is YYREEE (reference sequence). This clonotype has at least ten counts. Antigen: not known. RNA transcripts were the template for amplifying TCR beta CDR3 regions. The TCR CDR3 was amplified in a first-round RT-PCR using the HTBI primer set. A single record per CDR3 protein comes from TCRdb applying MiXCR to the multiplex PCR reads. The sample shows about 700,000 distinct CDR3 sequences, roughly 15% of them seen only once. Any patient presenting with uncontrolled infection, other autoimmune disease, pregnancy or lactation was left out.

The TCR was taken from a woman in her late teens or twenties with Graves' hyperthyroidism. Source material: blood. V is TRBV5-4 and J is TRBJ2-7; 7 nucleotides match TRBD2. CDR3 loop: CASSLHPGGSYEQYF. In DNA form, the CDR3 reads TGTGCCAGCAGCTTGCATCCGGGAGGCTCCTACGAGCAGTACTTC.